Following are 25 T cell receptor beta chains from one sample sequenced in a study of cytomegalovirus exposure and HLA in healthy donors. Primers: 60 Vbeta forward and 13 Jbeta reverse. Sequenced by immunoSEQ multiplex PCR; TCRdb stores in-frame clones only, minus some. This table has a few hundred thousand clones, roughly two thirds appearing once. The source material was PBMCs. The receptors derive from a female donor in good health and CMV-seronegative.

The chain carries TRBV27 and TRBJ2-5, with 14 bases lining up with TRBD2. After removal of 5 bases from V and 0 bases from J, the junction contained 5 bases not matched to a gene. The CDR3 covers 17 residues. Germline V lookup: CDR1 MNHEY, CDR2 SMNVEV (reference sequence). The CDR3 DNA follows: TGTGCCAGCAGTCCGGGACTAGCGGGGGCGTACCAAGAGACCCAGTACTTC. Amino acid sequence: CASSPGLAGAYQETQYF.

V is TRBV6-1 and J is TRBJ2-7; 8 bases are a match to TRBD1. Per germline, CDR1 MNHNS and CDR2 SASEGT. This CDR3 spans 15 amino acids. V lost 8 bases to trimming and J lost 2 bases; unmatched junction nucleotides: 11. CDR3 bases: TGTGCCAGCTGGCTCGCCGGGACAGGAACCTACGAGCAGTACTTC. Residues: CASWLAGTGTYEQYF.

This clone was counted a single time. The V and J genes are TRBV7-8 and TRBJ1-1; 8 positions agree with TRBD1. The CDR3 loop spans 15 amino acids. The V gene's germline CDR1 is SGHVS and CDR2 FQNEAQ. The J segment lost 7 bases and the V segment lost 0 bases, leaving 7 bases of the junction unmatched. The CDR3 coding sequence is TGTGCCAGCAGCTTAGCGTCCAGGGGGCTGAATGAAGCTTTCTTT. This translates into CASSLASRGLNEAFF.

This clone was counted a single time. The gene calls are TRBV10-1 and TRBJ2-3, with 8 positions matching TRBD1. There are 16 residues in the CDR3. Germline CDR1 WNHNN, CDR2 SYGVQD (reference sequence). The V segment lost 3 bases and the J segment 1 base; nucleotides outside the gene matches: 6. CDR3 loop: CASSDWTGIGTDTQYF. The CDR3 bases are TGCGCCAGCAGTGATTGGACAGGGATCGGCACAGATACGCAGTATTTT.

This sequence joins TRBV27 and TRBJ2-5; no definite D call. The tail of the sequence fits TRBJ2-7 better, so the J call may be wrong. Germline V CDR1 and CDR2: MNHEY, SMNVEV (reference sequence). The CDR3 is 13 residues long. CDR3 sequence: CASSFHSSYEQYF. The CDR3 DNA reads TGTGCCAGCAGTTTTCACAGCTCCTACGAGCAGTACTTC.

This chain links TRBV9 with TRBJ2-1; 8 nucleotides align to TRBD2. The V gene end was trimmed by 0 bases and the J gene end by 7 bases; junction bases not matched to a gene: 6. Germline CDR1 SGDLS, CDR2 YYNGEE. This CDR3 has 15 amino acids. CDR3 in amino acids: CASSVDAGGLNEQFF. DNA for the CDR3: TGTGCCAGCAGCGTAGATGCGGGGGGTTTGAATGAGCAGTTCTTC.

The rearrangement uses TRBV6-1 and TRBJ2-1; D is unresolved. This CDR3 is 15 amino acids long. The germline V and J ends were trimmed by 1 base and 2 bases, with 9 bases remaining between them. CDR1 MNHNS and CDR2 SASEGT come from the germline V gene. CDR3 in amino acids: CASSEGLVTYNEQFF. In DNA form, the CDR3 reads TGTGCCAGCAGTGAAGGACTGGTTACCTACAATGAGCAGTTCTTC.

The V and J genes are TRBV7-2 and TRBJ1-5, with D possibly being TRBD1 (6 bases). This CDR3 spans 15 amino acids. The V end was cut by 5 bases, the J end by 6 bases, with 17 bases between. Per the germline V gene, CDR1 is SGHTA and CDR2 is FQGNSA. CDR3 bases: TGTGCCAGCAGCCTCGTCACAGGGTCGAGTCAGCCCCAGCATTTT. Translating gives CASSLVTGSSQPQHF.

This clone was seen only a few times. The rearrangement uses TRBV19 and TRBJ1-2; TRBD1 aligns across 10 bases. After removal of 9 bases from V and 2 bases from J, the junction contained 9 bases not matched to a gene. Per germline, CDR1 LNHDA and CDR2 SQIVND (reference sequence). CDR3 length: 15 residues. CDR3: CARGGDRGGNYGYTF. The CDR3 coding sequence is TGTGCCAGGGGAGGGGACAGGGGTGGGAACTATGGCTACACCTTC.

The chain links TRBV6-1 to TRBJ1-5, with a weak D call TRBD1 (5 bases). Trimming took 6 bases from V and 6 from J, leaving 15 bases between them. This CDR3 spans 14 amino acids. From germline, CDR1 is MNHNS and CDR2 SASEGT. In DNA, the CDR3 is TGTGCCAGCAGCGGTGACAGTTTCCGTCAGCCCCAGCATTTT. Protein: CASSGDSFRQPQHF.

This clone was picked up one time. The CDR3 nucleotides are TGTGCCAGCAGTAATGACAGGGCTGGCTACACCTTC. Its translation is CASSNDRAGYTF. The rearrangement joins TRBV28 to TRBJ1-2, with TRBD1 identical over 7 bases. Unmatched junction bases numbered 4, after V lost 5 bases and J lost 7 bases. From germline, CDR1 is MDHEN and CDR2 SYDVKM. The CDR3 is 12 residues long.

The gene calls are TRBV28 and TRBJ2-7; 9 bases fit TRBD1. Germline trimming cut 1 base from V and 5 bases from J; bases unmatched to any gene: 6. There are 15 residues in the CDR3. The germline gives CDR1 MDHEN, CDR2 SYDVKM. CDR3 DNA sequence: TGTGCCAGCAGTTTATTGACAGGGGGTTCCCACGAGCAGTACTTC. This encodes CASSLLTGGSHEQYF. The full variable domain, its missing parts supplied by reference TRBV28 and TRBJ2-7, is DVKVTQSSRYLVKRTGEKVFLECVQDMDHENMFWYRQDPGLGLRLIYFSYDVKMKEKGDIPEGYSVSREKKERFSLILESASTNQTSMYLCASSLLTGGSHEQYFGPGTRLTVT.

The J gene is TRBJ1-1, the V gene TRBV5-1; tentative D call: TRBD1 (5 bases). From germline, CDR1 is SGHRS and CDR2 YFSETQ. Trimming left V 3 bases short and J 1 base short, with 13 bases between. This CDR3 contains 15 residues. The CDR3 here is CASSSGRGQNTEAFF. The CDR3 DNA reads as TGCGCCAGCAGCTCTGGGAGGGGCCAGAACACTGAAGCTTTCTTT.

The gene calls are TRBV11-3 and TRBJ2-7; maybe TRBD1 (6 bases). The germline gives CDR1 SGHNT, CDR2 YENEEA. V lost 1 base to trimming and J lost 1 base, with 17 bases between them. This CDR3 spans 17 amino acids. The CDR3 spells CASSLGAGTRQSYEQYF. CDR3 DNA: TGTGCCAGCAGCTTAGGGGCCGGGACAAGGCAGTCCTACGAGCAGTACTTC.

The chain recombines TRBV11-3 with TRBJ1-3; 8 bases fit TRBD1. CDR1 is SGHNT and CDR2 is YENEEA in the germline V gene. The junction had 10 bases not matched to a gene; V was cut back by 5 bases and J by 4 bases. CDR3 length: 16 residues. The CDR3 region is CASSPGPGGAGNTIYF. The DNA of the CDR3 is TGTGCCAGCAGCCCCGGGCCAGGGGGCGCCGGAAACACCATATATTTT. Together with reference TRBV11-3 and TRBJ1-3, the CDR3 gives the full variable domain: EAGVVQSPRYKIIEKKQPVAFWCNPISGHNTLYWYLQNLGQGPELLIRYENEEAVDDSQLPKDRFSAERLKGVDSTLKIQPAELGDSAVYLCASSPGPGGAGNTIYFGEGSWLTVV.

This chain uses TRBV5-1 with TRBJ1-1, with TRBD1 identical over 7 bases. This CDR3 has 14 residues. With 4 bases clipped from V and 11 bases from J, the junction kept 14 bases outside the gene matches. Per germline, CDR1 SGHRS and CDR2 YFSETQ. The CDR3 nucleotides read TGCGCCAGCAGCCCGATCCGGGACAGCCAAGAGGCTTTCTTT. Translated, it gives CASSPIRDSQEAFF.

The count of this clone is one. The V and J genes are TRBV15 and TRBJ2-4, with a weak D call TRBD2 (7 bases). CDR3 size: 18 residues. Trimming stripped 1 base from V and 1 base from J, with 17 bases between. Germline V gene sequence: CDR1 LNHNV, CDR2 YYDKDF (reference sequence). This CDR3 is CATSRAGRGQVAKNIQYF. The DNA for the CDR3 is TGTGCCACCAGCAGAGCGGGGAGGGGACAAGTGGCCAAAAACATTCAGTACTTC. Full variable domain (rest looked up from reference TRBV15 and TRBJ2-4): DAMVIQNPRYQVTQFGKPVTLSCSQTLNHNVMYWYQQKSSQAPKLLFHYYDKDFNNEADTPDNFQSRRPNTSFCFLDIRSPGLGDTAMYLCATSRAGRGQVAKNIQYFGAGTRLSVL.

J is TRBJ2-7 and V is TRBV27; TRBD2 matches 9 bases. This CDR3 has 15 amino acids. V was pared by 4 bases and J by 3 bases, with 7 bases of the junction left unmatched. Germline-derived CDR1 and CDR2 are MNHEY and SMNVEV (reference sequence). This chain's CDR3 is CASSYGGGGFYEQYF. Here the CDR3 DNA reads TGTGCCAGCAGTTACGGCGGGGGGGGGTTCTACGAGCAGTACTTC.

In its sample, this clone was seen once. CDR3 in amino acids: CASTERTGWVEQYF. The CDR3 DNA is TGTGCCAGCACTGAGAGGACAGGGTGGGTTGAGCAGTACTTC. This rearrangement joins TRBV6-5 to TRBJ2-5; TRBD1 aligns across 8 bases. Germline V gene sequence: CDR1 MNHEY, CDR2 SVGAGI. CDR3 length: 14 amino acids. The J segment lost 11 bases and the V segment lost 7 bases, leaving 15 bases of the junction unmatched.

The chain employs TRBV7-2 and TRBJ2-1; D perhaps matches TRBD1 (5 bases). Germline CDR1 and CDR2: SGHTA and FQGNSA. The CDR3 consists of 14 residues. Trimming left V 1 base short and J 3 bases short, with 7 bases between. CDR3 protein: CASSLVGVYNEQFF. The DNA for the CDR3 is TGTGCCAGCAGCTTAGTAGGGGTCTACAATGAGCAGTTCTTC.

The chain is built from TRBV11-2 and TRBJ2-1; 10 positions match TRBD2. J was trimmed by 7 bases and V by 1 base; bases with no gene match: 7. Germline assignment: CDR1 SGHAT and CDR2 FQNNGV. The CDR3 is made up of 16 amino acids. CDR3 nucleotides: TGTGCCAGCAGCTTAGGCTGGCTAGCGGGAGTGAATGAGCAGTTCTTC. Translated: CASSLGWLAGVNEQFF.

This clone appeared a few times. The chain uses TRBV4-1 and TRBJ2-5; 10 bases fit TRBD1. V trimming: 4 bases; J trimming: 2 bases; junction bases outside the gene matches: 7. This CDR3 is built from 16 residues. Germline CDR1 and CDR2: MGHRA and YSYEKL. The CDR3 nucleotides read TGCGCCAGCAGCCCAGGCGGACAGGGGGATCAAGAGACCCAGTACTTC. Amino acids: CASSPGGQGDQETQYF.

This clone was counted between two and nine times. J is TRBJ1-3 and V is TRBV6-5; no definite D call. The CDR3 runs 15 residues. V lost 0 bases and J lost 4, with 10 bases in between. The germline V gene encodes CDR1 MNHEY and CDR2 SVGAGI. CDR3 bases: TGTGCCAGCAGTTACTCGAGGTCGATAGGAAACACCATATATTTT. Protein sequence: CASSYSRSIGNTIYF.

This clone has just one count. The chain recombines TRBV2 with TRBJ2-5; 11 nucleotides line up with TRBD2. CDR3 length: 13 amino acids. V lost 7 bases and J lost 3; bases outside the gene matches: 1. Germline V gene lookup returns CDR1 SNHLY and CDR2 FYNNEI. The CDR3 region is CASILAGEETQYF. CDR3 nucleotides: TGTGCCAGCATACTAGCGGGAGAAGAGACCCAGTACTTC.

The chain carries TRBV2 and TRBJ1-1; possibly TRBD1 for D (5 bases). V gave up 4 bases and J gave up 3 bases, with 9 bases separating them. Germline CDR1 reads SNHLY; CDR2 reads FYNNEI. There are 13 residues in the CDR3. The DNA for the CDR3 is TGTGCCAGCAGTGGACAGCCATACACTGAAGCTTTCTTT. As protein: CASSGQPYTEAFF. Full variable domain (outside the CDR3, taken from reference TRBV2 and TRBJ1-1): EPEVTQTPSHQVTQMGQEVILRCVPISNHLYFYWYRQILGQKVEFLVSFYNNEISEKSEIFDDQFSVERPDGSNFTLKIRSTKLEDSAMYFCASSGQPYTEAFFGQGTRLTVV.